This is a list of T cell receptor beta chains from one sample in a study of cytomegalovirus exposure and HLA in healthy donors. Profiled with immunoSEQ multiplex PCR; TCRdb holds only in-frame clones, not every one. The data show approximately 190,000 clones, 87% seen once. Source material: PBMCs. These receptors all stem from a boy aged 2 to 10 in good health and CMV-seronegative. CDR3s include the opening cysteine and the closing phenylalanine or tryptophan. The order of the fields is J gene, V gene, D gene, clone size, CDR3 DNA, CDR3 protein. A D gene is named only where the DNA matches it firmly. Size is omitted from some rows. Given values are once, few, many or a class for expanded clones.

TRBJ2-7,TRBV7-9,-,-,TGTTCCAGCAGCCAACATTACGCGGGGCAGTACTTC,CSSSQHYAGQYF
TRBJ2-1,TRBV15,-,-,TGTGCCACCAGCAGAGATAGGGGGAGTCGAAATGAGCAGTTCTTC,CATSRDRGSRNEQFF
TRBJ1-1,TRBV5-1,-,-,TGCGCCAGCAGCGTGGGGGCCACACCGAACACTGAAGCTTTCTTT,CASSVGATPNTEAFF
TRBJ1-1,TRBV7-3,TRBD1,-,TGTGCCAGGGTGGACAGGGGGCAGGGAACTGAAGCTTTCTTT,CARVDRGQGTEAFF
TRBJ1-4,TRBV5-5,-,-,TGTGCCAGCAGCTTAAGGAGCAGGGGCGCGGGTGAAAAACTGTTTTTT,CASSLRSRGAGEKLFF
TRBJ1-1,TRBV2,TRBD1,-,TGTGCCAGCAGTCTAAGACAGGGGGACACTGAAGCTTTCTTT,CASSLRQGDTEAFF
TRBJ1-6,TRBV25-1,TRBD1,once,TGTGCCAGCAGTGAATCCGGGACAGGGGGTTGGAATTCACCCCTCCACTTT,CASSESGTGGWNSPLHF
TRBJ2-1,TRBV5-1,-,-,TGCGCCAGCAGCTTGACTCCTCAAAAGGAGGCTAACAATGAGCAGTTCTTC,CASSLTPQKEANNEQFF
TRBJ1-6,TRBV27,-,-,TGTGCCAGCACTCCGATCTTCGGGCAGGGGCTGGGCTTGGCGATTGCACCCCTCCACTTT,CASTPIFGQGLGLAIAPLHF
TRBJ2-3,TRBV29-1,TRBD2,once,TGCAGCGTTGTAGCGGCGGGGGGGCATTCAGATACGCAGTATTTT,CSVVAAGGHSDTQYF
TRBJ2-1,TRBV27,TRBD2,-,TGTGCCAGCAGTCTCAGAGCGGGAGGTCCCTTTGGTGAGCAGTTCTTC,CASSLRAGGPFGEQFF
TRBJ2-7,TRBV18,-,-,TGTGCCAGCCCCCGGAGGGCCGACTACGAGCAGTACTTC,CASPRRADYEQYF
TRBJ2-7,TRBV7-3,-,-,TGTGCCAGCAGCCGCGTGCGGGGTACAGACTACGAGCAGTACTTC,CASSRVRGTDYEQYF
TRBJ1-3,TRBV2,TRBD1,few,TGTGCCAGCAATGTTCGACAGGGGGACACCATATATTTT,CASNVRQGDTIYF
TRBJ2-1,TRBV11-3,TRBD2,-,TGTGCCAGCAGCTTAGTTATTTCTGGACTAGTCTACAATGAGCAGTTCTTC,CASSLVISGLVYNEQFF
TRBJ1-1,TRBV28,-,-,TGTGCCAGCAGTTTAGTCTCCGCCAGGGAAGCTTTCTTT,CASSLVSAREAFF
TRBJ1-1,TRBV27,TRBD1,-,TGTGCCAGCGCTCCAGGGGGCGGGAACACTGAAGCTTTCTTT,CASAPGGGNTEAFF
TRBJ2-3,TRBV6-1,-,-,TGTGCCAGCAGTGACGGAGCTTTTACTGATACGCAGTATTTT,CASSDGAFTDTQYF
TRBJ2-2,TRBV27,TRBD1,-,TGTGCCAGCAGTTTGGGGACAGGGTTCACCGGGGAGCTGTTTTTT,CASSLGTGFTGELFF
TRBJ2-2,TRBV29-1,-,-,TGCAGTGGGGAGGCTAGTAACGCCGGGGAGCTGTTTTTT,CSGEASNAGELFF
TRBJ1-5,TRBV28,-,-,TGTGCCAGCAGTTTGGAACGTGGACAGAGCAATCAGCCCCAGCATTTT,CASSLERGQSNQPQHF
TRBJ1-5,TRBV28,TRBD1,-,TGTGCCAGCAGGCCGACAGGGGTGGGCAATCAGCCCCAGCATTTT,CASRPTGVGNQPQHF
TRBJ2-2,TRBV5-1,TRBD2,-,TGCGCCAGCAGCTTGGGGCTAGCGGGCGGGGAGCTGTTTTTT,CASSLGLAGGELFF
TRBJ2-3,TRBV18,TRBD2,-,TGTGCCAGCTCACCACCGGCGGGAGTCGGCGATACGCAGTATTTT,CASSPPAGVGDTQYF
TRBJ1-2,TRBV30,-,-,TGTGCCTGGGCCCCGGCCAGGGCGATGAACTATGGCTACACCTTC,CAWAPARAMNYGYTF
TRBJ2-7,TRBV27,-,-,TGTGCCAGCCTCACCAGGAGGGCCGGACCCTACGAGCAGTACTTC,CASLTRRAGPYEQYF
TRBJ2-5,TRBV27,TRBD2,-,TGTGCCAGCAGTTTAGTCTTCGGACTAGCGAGGCCAGAGACCCAGTACTTC,CASSLVFGLARPETQYF
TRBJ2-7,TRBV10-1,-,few,TGCGCCAGCAGCATTTGTAGCTACGAGCAGTACTTC,CASSICSYEQYF
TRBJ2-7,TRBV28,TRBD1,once,TGTGCCAGCAGTTTTTTCCGGGACAGACCCTACGAGCAGTACTTC,CASSFFRDRPYEQYF
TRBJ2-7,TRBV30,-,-,TGTGCCTGGAGGCGAGGAAACTACGAGCAGTACTTC,CAWRRGNYEQYF
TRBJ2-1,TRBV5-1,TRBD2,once,TGCGCCAGCAGCTATGGACTAGCGGGGGTTTACAATGAGCAGTTCTTC,CASSYGLAGVYNEQFF
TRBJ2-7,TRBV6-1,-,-,TGTGCCAGCAGTGAAGCAACTTCCTACGAGCAGTACTTC,CASSEATSYEQYF
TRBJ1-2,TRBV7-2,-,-,TGTGCCAGCAGCTTACGCGCTCTGGGAGCCTATGGCTACACCTTC,CASSLRALGAYGYTF
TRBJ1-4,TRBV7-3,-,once,TGTGCCAGCAGCTTAGTAAGAGGTGAAAAACTGTTTTTT,CASSLVRGEKLFF
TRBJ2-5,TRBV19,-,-,TGTGCCAGTAGTATAGAAGGTAGCCTAGGGACCCAGTACTTC,CASSIEGSLGTQYF
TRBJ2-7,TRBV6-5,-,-,TGTGCCAGCAGTACTCCGGGTTCCCCGAACGAGCAGTACTTC,CASSTPGSPNEQYF
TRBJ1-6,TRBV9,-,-,TGTGCCAGCAGCATTCGTAATTCACCCCTCCACTTT,CASSIRNSPLHF
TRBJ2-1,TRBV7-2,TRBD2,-,TGTGCCAGCAGCTTGAACGGCGGGGGGAACGACAATGAGCAGTTCTTC,CASSLNGGGNDNEQFF
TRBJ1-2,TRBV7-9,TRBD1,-,TGTGCCAGCAGCTCGAACAGGGGAACTAACTATGGCTACACCTTC,CASSSNRGTNYGYTF
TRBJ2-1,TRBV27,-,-,TGTGCCAGCAGTATAGGGGGCAATGAGCAGTTCTTC,CASSIGGNEQFF
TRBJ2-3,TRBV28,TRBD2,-,TGTGCCAGCAGTTTATCGGGGGGGGCCACAGATACGCAGTATTTT,CASSLSGGATDTQYF
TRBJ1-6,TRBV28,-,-,TGTGCCAGTCCTGAAAGCTTGGGAGACGAACACGGTTCACCCCTCCACTTT,CASPESLGDEHGSPLHF
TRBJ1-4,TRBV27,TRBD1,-,TGTGCCAGCAGCACGGACAGGGCGGCGAGGAAACTGTTTTTT,CASSTDRAARKLFF
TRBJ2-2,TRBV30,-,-,TGTGCCTGGAGTGGGATGAGACTCACCGGGGAGCTGTTTTTT,CAWSGMRLTGELFF